These T cell receptor beta chains were read from a single sample in a study of T cell changes during pregnancy in multiple sclerosis. Some clones are missing from TCRdb's copy, which holds only in-frame ones; the method was immunoSEQ multiplex PCR. This table holds roughly 40,000 clones, about 91% found once. The material sequenced was CD4+ T cells from peripheral blood mononuclear cells, taken after pregnancy. The receptors originated from a female donor in good health, enrolled as a control in a pregnancy study. CDR3s include the opening cysteine and the closing phenylalanine or tryptophan. The D gene is left open where the match is weak. Only part of the rows carry a size: once, few, many, or a class if the clone is expanded.

cdr3_length | j_call | v_call | d_call | clone_size | cdr3_aa | cdr3_nt
17 | TRBJ2-7 | TRBV28 | TRBD1 | - | CASSSYPWTGEPYEQYF | TGTGCCAGCAGTTCCTACCCCTGGACAGGGGAGCCCTACGAGCAGTACTTC
18 | TRBJ2-4 | TRBV19 | - | - | CASRVTDSFRLAKNIQYF | TGTGCCAGTAGGGTTACAGATTCTTTCCGGCTAGCCAAAAACATTCAGTACTTC
12 | TRBJ2-5 | TRBV15 | - | - | CATGARDETQYF | TGTGCCACCGGGGCCCGAGACGAGACCCAGTACTTC
17 | TRBJ2-1 | TRBV6-1 | TRBD1 | - | CASSEAVGTGIYNEQFF | TGTGCCAGCAGTGAAGCGGTCGGGACAGGGATCTACAATGAGCAGTTCTTC
14 | TRBJ2-2 | TRBV7-9 | - | - | CASRGRQGPGELFF | TGTGCCAGCAGAGGACGCCAGGGGCCCGGGGAGCTGTTTTTT
15 | TRBJ2-3 | TRBV6-5 | - | - | CASSYSEIRTDTQYF | TGTGCCAGCAGTTACTCGGAGATCCGCACAGATACGCAGTATTTT
13 | TRBJ2-7 | TRBV7-9 | - | - | CASSLSGGPEQYF | TGTGCCAGCAGCTTATCAGGAGGCCCCGAGCAGTACTTC
14 | TRBJ2-1 | TRBV6-5 | - | - | CASRGGQIYNEQFF | TGTGCCAGCAGGGGGGGACAGATCTACAATGAGCAGTTCTTC
11 | TRBJ1-1 | TRBV5-1 | - | - | CASSLAGEAFF | TGCGCCAGCAGCTTGGCAGGGGAAGCTTTCTTT
12 | TRBJ2-7 | TRBV2 | - | once | CASSDPLYEQYF | TGTGCCAGCAGTGACCCACTGTACGAGCAGTACTTC
15 | TRBJ2-7 | TRBV7-9 | - | - | CASSLSGGSMYEQYF | TGTGCCAGCAGCTTATCAGGGGGGAGTATGTACGAGCAGTACTTC
15 | TRBJ1-5 | TRBV9 | TRBD1 | once | CASSPSTGGHQPQHF | TGTGCCAGCAGCCCCTCGACAGGGGGCCATCAGCCCCAGCATTTT
15 | TRBJ2-5 | TRBV28 | TRBD2 | - | CASSLTGGPQETQYF | TGTGCCAGCAGTTTAACGGGAGGGCCTCAGGAGACCCAGTACTTC
16 | TRBJ2-2 | TRBV6-5 | TRBD2 | - | CASSSGLAGAGGELFF | TGTGCCAGCAGTTCAGGCCTAGCGGGAGCTGGCGGGGAGCTGTTTTTT
14 | TRBJ2-2 | TRBV7-9 | - | - | CASSLAPAVGELFF | TGTGCCAGCAGCTTAGCGCCCGCGGTCGGGGAGCTGTTTTTT
15 | TRBJ2-5 | TRBV5-1 | - | - | CASSLVGPSGETQYF | TGCGCCAGCAGCTTGGTGGGCCCTTCAGGGGAGACCCAGTACTTC
15 | TRBJ2-1 | TRBV6-5 | TRBD2 | - | CASRERGGSYNEQFF | TGTGCCAGCAGGGAGCGGGGCGGCTCCTACAATGAGCAGTTCTTC
16 | TRBJ2-3 | TRBV5-6 | - | - | CASSLRSGKSTDTQYF | TGTGCCAGCAGCCTACGCTCCGGGAAATCCACAGATACGCAGTATTTT
12 | TRBJ2-7 | TRBV28 | - | - | CASSPRGYEQYF | TGTGCCAGCAGTCCAAGGGGCTACGAGCAGTACTTC
15 | TRBJ2-7 | TRBV7-6 | - | - | CASSLEGHLSYEQYF | TGTGCCAGCAGCCTCGAGGGACATCTATCCTACGAGCAGTACTTC
14 | TRBJ1-1 | TRBV5-1 | - | - | CASSLGTPNPEAFF | TGCGCCAGCAGCCTAGGGACACCAAACCCTGAAGCTTTCTTT
16 | TRBJ2-3 | TRBV4-1 | - | - | CASSQDIRERTDTQYF | TGCGCCAGCAGCCAAGATATTAGAGAACGCACAGATACGCAGTATTTT
15 | TRBJ2-7 | TRBV29-1 | - | - | CSVETDIGYHGEQYF | TGCAGCGTTGAAACGGACATAGGTTATCACGGCGAGCAGTACTTC
15 | TRBJ1-3 | TRBV19 | - | - | CASSTGTFSGNTIYF | TGTGCCAGTAGTACCGGGACTTTCTCTGGAAACACCATATATTTT
14 | TRBJ2-5 | TRBV5-1 | TRBD1 | - | CASSWTGEEETQYF | TGCGCCAGCAGTTGGACAGGGGAGGAAGAGACCCAGTACTTC
15 | TRBJ1-2 | TRBV28 | - | - | CASRSLGQGNYGYTF | TGTGCCAGCAGATCTCTGGGGCAGGGAAACTATGGCTACACCTTC
13 | TRBJ2-5 | TRBV5-1 | - | - | CASSLFPQETQYF | TGCGCCAGCAGCTTGTTCCCTCAAGAGACCCAGTACTTC
11 | TRBJ1-4 | TRBV6-4 | - | once | CAPKGNEKLFF | TGTGCCCCCAAGGGGAATGAAAAACTGTTTTTT
17 | TRBJ1-4 | TRBV30 | TRBD1 | - | CAWSEKTGWGTNEKLFF | TGTGCCTGGAGTGAAAAGACAGGGTGGGGAACTAATGAAAAACTGTTTTTT
19 | TRBJ2-2 | TRBV28 | TRBD2 | - | CASSSPSLAGGPNTGELFF | TGTGCCAGCAGTTCCCCGAGTTTAGCGGGAGGGCCTAACACCGGGGAGCTGTTTTTT
12 | TRBJ1-1 | TRBV28 | - | few | CASKSVNTEAFF | TGTGCCAGCAAGAGCGTGAACACTGAAGCTTTCTTT
15 | TRBJ1-2 | TRBV5-1 | - | - | CASSLRPGENYGYTF | TGCGCCAGCAGCTTGCGACCAGGGGAGAACTATGGCTACACCTTC
13 | TRBJ1-2 | TRBV7-9 | - | - | CASSQTDRDGYTF | TGTGCCAGCAGCCAAACGGACAGAGATGGCTACACCTTC
17 | TRBJ2-1 | TRBV16 | TRBD1 | - | CASSQSVGQGASDEQFF | TGTGCCAGCAGCCAATCGGTAGGGCAGGGGGCGTCGGATGAGCAGTTCTTC
14 | TRBJ2-7 | TRBV28 | TRBD1 | - | CASSPGQPPYEQYF | TGTGCCAGCAGTCCGGGACAGCCACCCTACGAGCAGTACTTC
11 | TRBJ2-1 | TRBV20-1 | - | - | CSAEIYIEQFF | TGCAGTGCTGAGATTTATATTGAGCAGTTCTTC
15 | TRBJ2-1 | TRBV28 | - | - | CASSLASLSRAGKFF | TGTGCCAGCAGTTTGGCTAGTCTCTCCAGGGCGGGGAAGTTCTTC
16 | TRBJ2-1 | TRBV5-1 | TRBD1 | - | CASSAVTGGSYNEQFF | TGCGCCAGCAGCGCGGTGACAGGGGGCTCCTACAATGAGCAGTTCTTC
14 | TRBJ2-4 | TRBV5-1 | - | - | CASSLDGRVDIQYF | TGCGCCAGCAGCTTGGATGGCAGGGTGGACATTCAGTACTTC
14 | TRBJ2-7 | TRBV6-1 | - | - | CASSPVGGSYEQYF | TGTGCCAGCAGCCCAGTGGGAGGCTCCTACGAGCAGTACTTC
12 | TRBJ2-1 | TRBV28 | - | - | CASSLPQGGQFF | TGTGCCAGCAGTTTGCCCCAGGGCGGGCAGTTCTTC
16 | TRBJ2-4 | TRBV9 | TRBD1 | - | CASSAQGAGPKNIQYF | TGTGCCAGCAGCGCACAGGGGGCAGGGCCCAAAAACATTCAGTACTTC
14 | TRBJ1-5 | TRBV28 | - | - | CASRIGGGVQPQHF | TGTGCCAGCAGGATCGGCGGAGGGGTTCAGCCCCAGCATTTT
15 | TRBJ1-2 | TRBV5-1 | - | - | CASSPTPAANYGYTF | TGCGCCAGCAGCCCGACCCCGGCGGCTAACTATGGCTACACCTTC
16 | TRBJ2-3 | TRBV5-1 | TRBD2 | - | CASSLGSGGITDTQYF | TGCGCCAGCAGCTTGGGTAGCGGGGGGATCACAGATACGCAGTATTTT
15 | TRBJ2-3 | TRBV18 | TRBD1 | - | CASSSGDRGADTQYF | TGTGCCAGCTCATCGGGGGACAGGGGTGCAGATACGCAGTATTTT
16 | TRBJ1-2 | TRBV4-1 | TRBD1 | - | CASSRSEGAGRSGYTF | TGCGCCAGCAGCCGGAGCGAGGGGGCAGGGAGGTCTGGCTACACCTTC
12 | TRBJ2-1 | TRBV6-1 | - | - | CASSLTYNEQFF | TGTGCCAGCAGTTTAACTTACAATGAGCAGTTCTTC
15 | TRBJ2-2 | TRBV7-2 | TRBD2 | - | CASSIGGADTGELFF | TGTGCCAGCAGCATCGGGGGGGCCGACACCGGGGAGCTGTTTTTT
14 | TRBJ1-5 | TRBV2 | - | - | CASSEGAVNQPQHF | TGTGCCAGCAGTGAAGGGGCTGTCAATCAGCCCCAGCATTTT
14 | TRBJ1-6 | TRBV7-2 | - | - | CASSLPEALSPLHF | TGTGCCAGCAGCTTACCTGAAGCCCTATCACCCCTCCACTTT
15 | TRBJ1-1 | TRBV5-6 | TRBD1 | - | CASSLGQGVNTEAFF | TGTGCCAGCAGCTTAGGACAGGGCGTGAACACTGAAGCTTTCTTT
17 | TRBJ1-2 | TRBV4-3 | - | - | CASSQWSGSGSRGGYTF | TGCGCCAGCAGCCAATGGTCCGGTTCAGGGTCAAGGGGTGGCTACACCTTC
14 | TRBJ2-7 | TRBV4-2 | - | once | CASSQIQGRGEQYF | TGTGCCAGCAGCCAGATACAGGGTAGGGGGGAGCAGTACTTC
13 | TRBJ1-6 | TRBV11-3 | TRBD1 | - | CASWTGINSPLHF | TGTGCCAGCTGGACAGGGATCAATTCACCCCTCCACTTT
14 | TRBJ1-5 | TRBV19 | - | - | CASCRQASNQPQHF | TGTGCCAGCTGTAGGCAGGCTAGCAATCAGCCCCAGCATTTT
14 | TRBJ2-1 | TRBV7-2 | TRBD2 | - | CASSYGLANSEQFF | TGTGCCAGCAGCTACGGACTAGCGAACAGCGAGCAGTTCTTC
16 | TRBJ2-1 | TRBV15 | TRBD2 | - | CATSIPKRGGYNEQFF | TGTGCCACCAGCATTCCTAAGCGGGGGGGCTACAATGAGCAGTTCTTC